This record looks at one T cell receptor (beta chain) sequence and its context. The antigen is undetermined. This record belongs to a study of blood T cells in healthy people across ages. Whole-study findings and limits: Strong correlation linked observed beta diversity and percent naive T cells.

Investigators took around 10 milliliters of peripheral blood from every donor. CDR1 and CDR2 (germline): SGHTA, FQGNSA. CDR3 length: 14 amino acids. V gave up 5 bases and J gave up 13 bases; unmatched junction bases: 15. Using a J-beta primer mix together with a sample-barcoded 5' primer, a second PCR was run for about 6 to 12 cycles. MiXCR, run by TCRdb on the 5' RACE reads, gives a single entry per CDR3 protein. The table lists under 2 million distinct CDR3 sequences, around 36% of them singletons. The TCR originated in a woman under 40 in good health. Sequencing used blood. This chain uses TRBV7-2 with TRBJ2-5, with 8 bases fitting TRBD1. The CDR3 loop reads CASSPRTGIHELYF. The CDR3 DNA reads TGTGCCAGCAGCCCCAGGACAGGGATCCACGAGCTGTACTTC. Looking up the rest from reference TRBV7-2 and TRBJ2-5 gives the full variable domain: GAGVSQSPSNKVTEKGKDVELRCDPISGHTALYWYRQSLGQGLEFLIYFQGNSAPDKSGLPSDRFSAERTGGSVSTLTIQRTQQEDSAVYLCASSPRTGIHELYFGPGTRLLVL.